These T cell receptor beta chains were read from a single sample in a study of vaccination effects on CD4 cells after COVID-19. No antigen has been identified for these receptors. TCRdb keeps only in-frame clones here, not all; method: immunoSEQ multiplex PCR. The table lists tens of thousands of clones, 60% to 80% of them singletons. The input for sequencing was CD4+ T cells from PBMCs cultured with HCoV-229E spike peptides, taken before COVID-19 vaccination. These receptors were collected from a human donor who received a COVID-19 vaccine. Both conserved end residues are part of each CDR3. Fields, in order: J gene, D gene, V gene, clone size, CDR3 DNA, CDR3 protein. D genes are given only for firm matches. A row's size may be missing; if present it is once, few, many or a size class.

TRBJ2-3 TRBD1 TRBV6-5 - TGTGCCAGCAGTTTCCGACAGGGTAGCACAGATACGCAGTATTTT CASSFRQGSTDTQYF
TRBJ2-5 - TRBV7-2 - TGTGCCAGCAGCTTAGAACGGATCCAAGAGACCCAGTACTTC CASSLERIQETQYF
TRBJ2-4 - TRBV4-1 - TGCGCCAGCAGCCAACTAACAGGAGCCCTAGCCAAAAACATTCAGTACTTC CASSQLTGALAKNIQYF
TRBJ2-2 - TRBV6-2/TRBV6-3 - TGTGCCAGCAGTCGGCCAGGGGGGCTAAACACCGGGGAGCTGTTTTTT CASSRPGGLNTGELFF
TRBJ1-1 - TRBV18 - TGTGCCAGCTCACCGGGGGGCATGAACACTGAAGCTTTCTTT CASSPGGMNTEAFF
TRBJ1-2 - TRBV7-9 - - CASSSSAGGYYGYTF
TRBJ1-4 - TRBV7-9 - TGTGCCAGCAGCTTTACTGAAAAACTGTTTTTT CASSFTEKLFF
TRBJ2-1 - TRBV24-1 - TGTGCCACCAGTGACAAGGACATGTACTCCTACAATGAGCAGTTCTTC CATSDKDMYSYNEQFF
TRBJ1-2 TRBD1 TRBV6-5 - TGTGCCAGCAGCGGACAGGGAAGCTATGGCTACACCTTC CASSGQGSYGYTF
TRBJ2-1 TRBD2 TRBV6-5 - TGTGCCAGCAGCACTACTAGCGGGGGGTTTCGGGAGCAGTTCTTC CASSTTSGGFREQFF
TRBJ2-3 TRBD2 TRBV20-1 - TGCAGTGCTAGTCCATTGGGGCTAGCGGATACAGATACGCAGTATTTT CSASPLGLADTDTQYF
TRBJ2-3 TRBD2 TRBV10-2 - TGCGCCAGCAGCTTTCTGAGGACTAGCGGGGGGGACCGAGATACGCAGTATTTT CASSFLRTSGGDRDTQYF
TRBJ2-2 - TRBV11-1 once TGTGCCAGCAGCCAGGCCTCCGAGAACACCGGGGAGCTGTTTTTT CASSQASENTGELFF
TRBJ1-5 - TRBV6-1 - TGTGCCAGCAGTGACGAGGGCGGGAACAATCAGCCCCAGCATTTT CASSDEGGNNQPQHF
TRBJ1-4 TRBD1 TRBV11-2 - TGTGCCAGCAGCCCAGGGGGATCTAATGAAAAACTGTTTTTT CASSPGGSNEKLFF
TRBJ2-5 TRBD1 TRBV5-1 - TGCGCCAGCAGCTATGGACAGGGCACGTCTATGGCCCAGTACTTC CASSYGQGTSMAQYF
TRBJ2-5 - TRBV5-1 - TGCGCCAGCAGTATTGGGGCGGGGAGGGAGACCCAGTACTTC CASSIGAGRETQYF
TRBJ2-1 TRBD2 TRBV5-4 - TGTGCCAGCAGCGGTTCTAGCGGGGGGGCCTACAATGAGCAGTTCTTC CASSGSSGGAYNEQFF
TRBJ1-5 - TRBV24-1 - TGTGCCACCGGGGGAGGGGAGCAGCCCCAGCATTTT CATGGGEQPQHF
TRBJ2-3 - TRBV28 - TGTGCCAGCAGCCCCAGGGTGATGGCAGATACGCAGTATTTT CASSPRVMADTQYF
TRBJ1-1 - TRBV7-2 - TGTGCCAGCAGCTTACCGGGAGGTAGAACTGAAGCTTTCTTT CASSLPGGRTEAFF
TRBJ2-6 - TRBV12-3/TRBV12-4 - TGTGCCAGCAGTTTGGGTCCAGGGGCGCTGTGGACTTTC CASSLGPGALWTF
TRBJ1-2 - TRBV10-3 - TGTGCCATCAGTGAGTCAGTGTTGCGGGGTGGCTATGGCTACACCTTC CAISESVLRGGYGYTF
TRBJ1-2 - TRBV6-2/TRBV6-3 few TGTGCCAGCAGTTACTCGACACCCGCAGGGGCCGGCTACACCTTC CASSYSTPAGAGYTF
TRBJ2-5 - TRBV19 - TGTGCCAGTAATGCGGGGACAGCCCAAGAGACCCAGTACTTC CASNAGTAQETQYF
TRBJ1-1 - TRBV2 - TGTGCCAGCAGTGACCTGACAGGGAACACTGAAGCTTTCTTT CASSDLTGNTEAFF
TRBJ2-2 - TRBV4-1 - TGCGCCAGCAGCCAGAGGGGGATGGAGCGGAACACCGGGGAGCTGTTTTTT CASSQRGMERNTGELFF
TRBJ2-1 TRBD1 TRBV2 - TGTGCCAGCAGGATGACAGGGCCCGGGGAGCAGTTCTTC CASRMTGPGEQFF
TRBJ1-1 - TRBV3-1/TRBV3-2 - TGTGCCATACGGGGGGGACCGAGAAACACTGAAGCTTTCTTT CAIRGGPRNTEAFF
TRBJ2-5 TRBD2 TRBV9 - TGTGCCAGCAGCGACAATAGCGGGGCAACCCAAGAGACCCAGTACTTC CASSDNSGATQETQYF
TRBJ2-6 TRBD1 TRBV28 - TGTGCCAGCAGTCCTAGGACAGGCTCAACCTCTGGGGCCAACGTCCTGACTTTC CASSPRTGSTSGANVLTF
TRBJ2-2 TRBD1 TRBV4-1 - TGCGCCAGCAGCGGCAGGGGGTACGGGGAGCTGTTTTTT CASSGRGYGELFF
TRBJ1-1 - TRBV3-1/TRBV3-2 once TGTGCCAGCAGCCAAAACTTTGCTCGGGATCCTAAATTTATGAACACTGAAGCTTTCTTT CASSQNFARDPKFMNTEAFF
TRBJ2-1 TRBD1 TRBV14 - TGTGCCAGCAGTCGAGCTGCTAGGACAGGGATCTCCTACAATGAGCAGTTCTTC CASSRAARTGISYNEQFF
TRBJ2-2 TRBD2 TRBV7-2 - TGTGCCAGCAGCCCGCCTCTAGCGGGGGGCACCGGGGAGCTGTTTTTT CASSPPLAGGTGELFF
TRBJ1-4 TRBD1 TRBV6-5 - TGTGCCAGCAGTTACTTATCACAGGGGAGGAATGAAAAACTGTTTTTT CASSYLSQGRNEKLFF
TRBJ2-5 - TRBV7-7 - TGTGCCAGCAGCCCGAGGGCGTCCTCCGAAGAGACCCAGTACTTC CASSPRASSEETQYF
TRBJ1-2 TRBD1 TRBV3-1/TRBV3-2 - TGTGCCAGCAGCCATTGGACAGGGCATGGCTACACCTTC CASSHWTGHGYTF
TRBJ2-3 - TRBV4-1 - TGCGCCAGCAGCCAAGATCGAGGAGGGAGGACAGATACGCAGTATTTT CASSQDRGGRTDTQYF
TRBJ1-1 TRBD1 TRBV7-8 - TGTGCCAGCAGCCTATCAGATAGGGGGCTGGGCACTGAAGCTTTCTTT CASSLSDRGLGTEAFF
TRBJ1-5 TRBD1 TRBV7-7 - TGTGCCAGCAGCTTACCGTTCTACCGGGACAGGGAGATTAACAATCAGCCCCAGCATTTT CASSLPFYRDREINNQPQHF
TRBJ2-5 - TRBV9 large TGTGCCAGCAGCGTAGGCGACCACCAAGAGACCCAGTACTTC CASSVGDHQETQYF
TRBJ2-2 - TRBV6-2/TRBV6-3 - TGTGCCAGCAGTTCAATTGGACAAGTCACCGGGGAGCTGTTTTTT CASSSIGQVTGELFF
TRBJ2-6 TRBD1 TRBV19 - TGTGCCAGTACGAGGACAGGGGGCGCTGGGGCCAACGTCCTGACTTTC CASTRTGGAGANVLTF
TRBJ1-5 TRBD1 TRBV24-1 - TGTGCCACCAGTGATGTGACAGGGCCTGATCAGCCCCAGCATTTT CATSDVTGPDQPQHF
TRBJ1-1 - TRBV18 - TGTGCCAGCTCACCACTAGGAAGGGGCGCTGAAGCTTTCTTT CASSPLGRGAEAFF
TRBJ1-2 TRBD1 TRBV4-3 - TGCGCCAGCAGACAGGGGTGGCTCTCTGGCTACACCTTC CASRQGWLSGYTF
TRBJ2-3 TRBD1 TRBV18 - TGTGCCAGCAAGACAGGGAACGCAGATACGCAGTATTTT CASKTGNADTQYF
TRBJ2-1 - TRBV7-3 - TGTGCCAGCAGCTTAACCAGGGGGGGGTTCTATGAGCAGTTCTTC CASSLTRGGFYEQFF
TRBJ1-5 - TRBV6-5 - TGTGCCAGCACCAATTGGATTGATAGCAATCAGCCCCAGCATTTT CASTNWIDSNQPQHF